This is a list of T cell receptor beta chains from one sample in a study of cytomegalovirus exposure and HLA in healthy donors. Sequencing used immunoSEQ multiplex PCR; TCRdb keeps in-frame clones, though not all of them. The sample lists 140,000 to 150,000 clones, roughly 80% seen once, with about 4.3% in the top ten. Sequenced input: PBMCs. The receptor set was obtained from a woman aged 40 to 50 in good health and CMV-seropositive. The CDR3 runs from the conserved cysteine through the conserved F or W. The order of the fields is D gene, J gene, clone size, V gene, CDR3 protein, CDR3 DNA. The D gene is left open where the match is weak. Only some rows state a clone size, as once, few, many or a class for expanded clones.

-	TRBJ2-7	-	TRBV18	CASSPTRERSYEQYF	TGTGCCAGCTCACCCACTAGAGAAAGGTCCTACGAGCAGTACTTC
-	TRBJ1-2	-	TRBV6-1	CAINGGPYGYTF	TGTGCCATCAATGGGGGCCCTTATGGCTACACCTTC
TRBD1	TRBJ2-3	-	TRBV7-8	CASMTGLPGDTQYF	TGTGCCAGCATGACAGGGCTCCCCGGGGATACGCAGTATTTT
-	TRBJ1-5	-	TRBV30	CAWSWQDSIGNQPQHF	TGTGCCTGGAGTTGGCAGGATAGTATTGGCAATCAGCCCCAGCATTTT
-	TRBJ1-3	-	TRBV5-1	CASSLGRREAGNTIYF	TGCGCCAGCAGCTTGGGGCGGCGGGAGGCTGGAAACACCATATATTTT
TRBD1	TRBJ1-4	few	TRBV30	CAWSVLGTGIEKLFF	TGTGCCTGGAGTGTACTTGGGACAGGGATTGAAAAACTGTTTTTT
TRBD2	TRBJ2-3	-	TRBV7-9	CASSSPDAAGGTDTQYF	TGTGCCAGCAGCTCCCCCGACGCAGCGGGGGGCACAGATACGCAGTATTTT
TRBD1	TRBJ1-4	few	TRBV7-2	CASSPDRAREKLFF	TGTGCCAGCAGCCCCGACAGGGCGAGGGAAAAACTGTTTTTT
TRBD1	TRBJ1-5	-	TRBV7-8	CASSLLGTGNQPQHF	TGTGCCAGCAGCTTACTGGGGACAGGCAATCAGCCCCAGCATTTT
-	TRBJ2-7	-	TRBV27	CASMGGPSYEQYF	TGTGCCAGCATGGGGGGTCCCTCCTACGAGCAGTACTTC
TRBD1	TRBJ1-6	few	TRBV6-5	CASCPTGNNAPLHF	TGTGCCAGTTGCCCGACAGGGAACAACGCACCCCTCCACTTT
TRBD1	TRBJ2-3	-	TRBV7-2	CASSLAGTGRADTQYF	TGTGCCAGCAGCTTAGCTGGGACAGGGCGGGCAGATACGCAGTATTTT
TRBD1	TRBJ2-1	-	TRBV2	CASSEGLGQGAHNEQFF	TGTGCCAGCAGTGAAGGATTAGGACAGGGGGCCCACAATGAGCAGTTCTTC
TRBD1	TRBJ2-5	-	TRBV14	CASSQPRSRGRETQYF	TGTGCCAGCAGCCAACCCCGAAGCAGGGGGCGAGAGACCCAGTACTTC
TRBD2	TRBJ2-2	-	TRBV30	CAWTGGTGELFF	TGTGCCTGGACGGGGGGCACCGGGGAGCTGTTTTTT
TRBD2	TRBJ2-1	-	TRBV4-2	CASSQDTSAAFFNEQFF	TGTGCCAGCAGCCAGGATACTAGCGCAGCTTTCTTTAATGAGCAGTTCTTC
TRBD2	TRBJ2-3	-	TRBV5-4	CATIGGRSGDTQYF	TGTGCCACCATCGGGGGGAGGAGTGGGGATACGCAGTATTTT
-	TRBJ2-2	-	TRBV7-6	CASSFGTPSGELFF	TGTGCCAGCAGCTTCGGGACTCCCAGCGGTGAGCTGTTTTTT
-	TRBJ1-2	-	TRBV9	CASSAFEGGRQGYTF	TGTGCCAGCAGCGCCTTCGAGGGGGGGCGTCAGGGCTACACCTTC
TRBD2	TRBJ2-3	-	TRBV27	CASRSGGGRTDTQYF	TGTGCCAGCCGGAGCGGGGGGGGCCGCACAGATACGCAGTATTTT
-	TRBJ2-1	-	TRBV7-6	CASSLQGGNEQFF	TGTGCCAGCAGCTTACAGGGAGGCAATGAGCAGTTCTTC
TRBD1	TRBJ1-4	-	TRBV27	CASSSQSLTTGGNEKLFF	TGTGCCAGCAGTTCCCAAAGCCTTACGACAGGGGGTAATGAAAAACTGTTTTTT
TRBD1	TRBJ1-1	-	TRBV5-4	CASSTPGGTEAFF	TGTGCCAGCAGCACACCAGGGGGCACTGAAGCTTTCTTT
TRBD2	TRBJ2-5	once	TRBV30	CAWSVLSGGETQYF	TGTGCCTGGAGTGTACTAAGCGGGGGGGAGACCCAGTACTTC
-	TRBJ2-7	-	TRBV13	CASSPLTSYEQYF	TGTGCCAGCAGCCCCCTGACTAGCTACGAGCAGTACTTC
TRBD1	TRBJ1-4	-	TRBV28	CASSLLTGRLVATNEKLFF	TGTGCCAGCAGTTTACTGACAGGGCGGTTAGTGGCAACTAATGAAAAACTGTTTTTT
-	TRBJ1-2	-	TRBV2	CASSREGSGGYTF	TGTGCCAGCAGTAGGGAGGGGAGTGGTGGCTACACCTTC
-	TRBJ1-5	-	TRBV6-6	CASTSTGDQPQHF	TGTGCCAGCACCTCAACAGGAGATCAGCCCCAGCATTTT
-	TRBJ2-1	-	TRBV30	CAWSPSRVPDWNEQFF	TGTGCCTGGAGCCCTTCGAGGGTCCCAGACTGGAATGAGCAGTTCTTC
-	TRBJ1-5	-	TRBV7-9	CASSPGGNQPQHF	TGTGCCAGCAGCCCAGGGGGCAATCAGCCCCAGCATTTT
-	TRBJ2-3	-	TRBV5-1	CASSGARGDTQYF	TGCGCCAGCAGCGGGGCTAGAGGTGATACGCAGTATTTT
-	TRBJ2-3	-	TRBV19	CASSPLAYSPDTQYF	TGTGCCAGTAGCCCTCTAGCGTATTCCCCAGATACGCAGTATTTT
TRBD1	TRBJ2-1	-	TRBV5-4	CASRAGTGQFDEQFF	TGTGCCAGCAGAGCCGGGACAGGGCAATTCGATGAGCAGTTCTTC
-	TRBJ1-5	-	TRBV21-1	CASSKGQGDQPQHF	TGTGCCAGCAGCAAGGGACAGGGAGATCAGCCCCAGCATTTT
-	TRBJ1-1	once	TRBV30	CAWSFGGMNTEAFF	TGTGCCTGGAGTTTTGGGGGCATGAACACTGAAGCTTTCTTT
-	TRBJ2-7	-	TRBV5-5	CASSSQGEQYF	TGTGCCAGCAGCTCACAGGGCGAGCAGTACTTC
TRBD1	TRBJ1-4	-	TRBV29-1	CSARDRDREKLFF	TGCAGCGCCCGAGACAGGGATCGGGAAAAACTGTTTTTT
-	TRBJ2-6	-	TRBV27	CASSFSSGANVLTF	TGTGCCAGCAGTTTTTCATCTGGGGCCAACGTCCTGACTTTC
-	TRBJ1-3	-	TRBV28	CASSPLQFSGNTIYF	TGTGCCAGCAGTCCTCTACAGTTCTCTGGAAACACCATATATTTT
-	TRBJ2-7	-	TRBV6-5	CASSKGTPSYEQYF	TGTGCCAGCAGCAAGGGGACTCCCTCCTACGAGCAGTACTTC
TRBD1	TRBJ1-6	-	TRBV18	CASSPGTGNYNSPLHF	TGTGCCAGCTCACCCGGGACAGGGAATTATAATTCACCCCTCCACTTT
-	TRBJ1-1	-	TRBV5-1	CASSLTVTGPNTEAFF	TGCGCCAGCAGCTTGACGGTTACAGGTCCGAACACTGAAGCTTTCTTT
TRBD1	TRBJ2-5	-	TRBV7-6	CASSGVFEGARETQYF	TGTGCCAGCAGCGGGGTGTTTGAGGGGGCGAGGGAGACCCAGTACTTC
TRBD1	TRBJ1-1	-	TRBV10-2	CATGQGNEAFF	TGCGCCACCGGACAGGGGAATGAAGCTTTCTTT
-	TRBJ1-1	-	TRBV18	CASSPDSMNTEAFF	TGTGCCAGCTCCCCAGACAGCATGAACACTGAAGCTTTCTTT
TRBD1	TRBJ2-7	-	TRBV19	CASSTFGGQAYYEQYF	TGTGCCAGTAGTACCTTTGGGGGACAGGCCTACTACGAGCAGTACTTC
TRBD2	TRBJ2-5	-	TRBV7-7	CASSPISGGGEQYF	TGTGCTAGCAGCCCCATTTCGGGGGGAGGTGAGCAGTACTTC
-	TRBJ2-2	few	TRBV10-1	CASGTPNTGELFF	TGCGCCAGCGGGACTCCGAACACCGGGGAGCTGTTTTTT
-	TRBJ2-3	-	TRBV2	CASSEGPLDTQYF	TGTGCCAGCAGTGAAGGTCCACTGGATACGCAGTATTTT